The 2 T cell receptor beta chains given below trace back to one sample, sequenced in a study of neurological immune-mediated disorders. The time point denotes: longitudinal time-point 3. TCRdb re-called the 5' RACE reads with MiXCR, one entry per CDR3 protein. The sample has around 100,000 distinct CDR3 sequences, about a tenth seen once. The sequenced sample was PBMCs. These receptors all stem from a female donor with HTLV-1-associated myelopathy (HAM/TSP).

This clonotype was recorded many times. The CDR3 nucleotides read TGTGCCAGCAGTTACTCAGGGGGGATTGGGTCACCCCTCCACTTT. Its translation: CASSYSGGIGSPLHF. V and J are TRBV6-5 and TRBJ1-6; tentative D call: TRBD1 (6 bases). The CDR3 loop spans 15 amino acids. Trimming left V 0 bases short and J 10 bases short, with 13 bases between. Looked up from germline, CDR1 is MNHEY and CDR2 is SVGAGI.

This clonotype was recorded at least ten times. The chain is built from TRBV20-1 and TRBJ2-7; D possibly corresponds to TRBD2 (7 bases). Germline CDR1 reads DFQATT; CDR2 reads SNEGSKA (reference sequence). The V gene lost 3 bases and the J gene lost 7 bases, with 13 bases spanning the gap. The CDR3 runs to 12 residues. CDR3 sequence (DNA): TGCAGTGCTAGTATCGAGGGGGGGGAGCAGTACTTC. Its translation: CSASIEGGEQYF.